These 5 T cell receptor beta chains came from one sample sequenced in a study of blood T cell repertoires in COVID-19. Using immunoSEQ multiplex PCR, the repertoire was profiled, and TCRdb retains in-frame clones only, with some absent. Of about 52,000 clones in the sample, just under 90% were seen once. Material: peripheral blood. The source is a man at least 80 years old with active or convalescent COVID-19.

CDR3: CAISEGQIFYGYTF. Here the CDR3 DNA reads TGTGCCATCAGTGAGGGACAGATTTTCTATGGCTACACCTTC. This chain uses TRBV10-3 with TRBJ1-2; perhaps TRBD1 as D (6 bases). CDR1 is ENHRY and CDR2 is SYGVKD in the germline V gene. V was clipped by 2 bases and J by 4 bases, with 11 bases between them. The CDR3 consists of 14 residues.

The chain links TRBV28 to TRBJ1-1, with TRBD1 matching over 8 bases. This CDR3 contains 12 residues. Germline V gene sequence: CDR1 MDHEN, CDR2 SYDVKM. Trimming took 7 bases from V and 9 from J; bases not matched to a gene: 7. This CDR3 is CASTQWTGQAFF. CDR3 bases: TGTGCCAGCACCCAGTGGACAGGGCAAGCTTTCTTT.

The rearrangement joins TRBV20-1 to TRBJ2-1; 10 bases match TRBD2. Germline lookup yields CDR1 DFQATT and CDR2 SNEGSKA (reference sequence). J gave up 6 bases and V 3 bases, and 5 bases lay outside the gene matches. This CDR3 comprises 14 residues. The CDR3 is CSASRPSGSNEQFF. The CDR3, as DNA: TGCAGTGCTAGTCGGCCTAGCGGGAGCAATGAGCAGTTCTTC.

V and J are TRBV28 and TRBJ1-1; the D gene is possibly TRBD1 (6 bases). The V end was cut by 3 bases, the J end by 7 bases, with 12 bases between. The length of the CDR3 is 13 residues. Germline CDR1 MDHEN, CDR2 SYDVKM. The CDR3 nucleotides are TGTGCCAGCAGTTTTCACGGCAGGGGTGAAGCTTTCTTT. Encoded protein: CASSFHGRGEAFF. The full variable domain, with the rest looked up from reference TRBV28 and TRBJ1-1, is DVKVTQSSRYLVKRTGEKVFLECVQDMDHENMFWYRQDPGLGLRLIYFSYDVKMKEKGDIPEGYSVSREKKERFSLILESASTNQTSMYLCASSFHGRGEAFFGQGTRLTVV.

This sequence joins TRBV19 and TRBJ2-7; tentative D call: TRBD1 (5 bases). The CDR3 sequence is 14 residues long. CDR1 and CDR2 from the germline V gene are LNHDA and SQIVND (reference sequence). Between the trimmed V and J ends, which lost 1 base and 8 bases, there was a span of 15 bases. CDR3 coding DNA: TGTGCCAGTAGTATAGTGGCCCGACAGCCGAAGCAGTACTTC. Its protein product is CASSIVARQPKQYF.